The 25 T cell receptor beta chains listed next were all sequenced from one sample in a study of shared clonotypes between healthy human individuals. Profiling relied on immunoSEQ multiplex PCR, and the TCRdb table lists in-frame clones only, not all of them. The repertoire holds 850,000 to 1,200,000 clones, about 70% seen once, with about 1.5% in the top ten. What was sequenced was memory CD4+ T cells sorted from blood. The subset is: CD45RA-negative fraction. The receptor set was obtained from a man between 18 and 29 years old in good health.

This clone showed up just a few times. The rearrangement uses TRBV5-1 and TRBJ2-7; perhaps TRBD2 as D (5 bases). The length of the CDR3 is 16 residues. Germline V gene data show CDR1 as SGHRS and CDR2 as YFSETQ. Deletions cut 4 bases from V and 4 bases from J, with 21 bases between. This CDR3 is CASSRMYSSGGYEQYF. The CDR3 coding sequence is TGCGCCAGCAGCCGTATGTATTCAAGCGGTGGGTACGAGCAGTACTTC.

This rearrangement joins TRBV7-9 to TRBJ1-1, with a tentative D call TRBD1 (6 bases). CDR1 and CDR2 (germline): SEHNR, FQNEAQ (reference sequence). V was pared by 0 bases and J by 0 bases, with 8 bases between. This CDR3 is 15 amino acids long. The CDR3 is CASSLAGTLNTEAFF. As DNA, the CDR3 is TGTGCCAGCAGCTTAGCCGGGACATTGAACACTGAAGCTTTCTTT.

On this clone itself: Other DNA sequences in the same sample also yield this CDR3. The chain employs TRBV4-1 and TRBJ2-3; D is ambiguous. The CDR3 consists of 14 residues. From germline, CDR1 is MGHRA and CDR2 YSYEKL. The germline V and J ends were trimmed by 1 base and 1 base, with 6 bases remaining between them. CDR3 loop: CASSQGDRTDTQYF. The CDR3 region has the DNA TGCGCCAGCAGCCAAGGCGACCGCACAGATACGCAGTATTTT.

The rearrangement uses TRBV11-2 and TRBJ2-5; D unresolved. The CDR3 is 13 residues long. Germline CDR1 reads SGHAT; CDR2 reads FQNNGV. V was clipped by 1 base and J by 5 bases, with 8 bases between them. CDR3 in DNA: TGTGCCAGCAGCTTAGTGGGAAGCGAGACCCAGTACTTC. Amino acids: CASSLVGSETQYF. Looking up the rest from reference TRBV11-2 and TRBJ2-5 gives the full variable domain: EAGVAQSPRYKIIEKRQSVAFWCNPISGHATLYWYQQILGQGPKLLIQFQNNGVVDDSQLPKDRFSAERLKGVDSTLKIQPAKLEDSAVYLCASSLVGSETQYFGPGTRLLVL.

The rearrangement joins TRBV6-1 to TRBJ2-2, with D possibly TRBD1 on 5 matching bases. The CDR3 extends over 17 amino acids. Germline CDR1 and CDR2: MNHNS and SASEGT. The ends were cut back, 2 bases at V and 4 bases at J, with 17 bases in the middle. CDR3 loop: CASSERSGQGITGELFF. The DNA for the CDR3 is TGTGCCAGCAGTGAAAGGTCTGGGCAGGGAATCACCGGGGAGCTGTTTTTT.

There are a few counts of this clone. The V gene is TRBV5-6, the J gene TRBJ2-1; D might be TRBD1 or TRBD2, each matching 6 bases. The germline CDR1 and CDR2 sequences are SGHDT and YYEEEE. The CDR3 has 18 residues. Trimming removed 4 bases at V and 0 bases at J, with 20 bases between. The DNA of the CDR3 is TGTGCCAGCAGCAAACAGACCAACGGGGGCCTCTCCTACAATGAGCAGTTCTTC. This encodes CASSKQTNGGLSYNEQFF.

The chain joins TRBV7-2 to TRBJ1-6; TRBD1 matches 8 bases. Germline CDR1 reads SGHTA; CDR2 reads FQGNSA. Unmatched junction bases numbered 8, after V lost 1 base and J lost 0 bases. This CDR3 has 19 residues. This CDR3 is CASSLGQAGGTSYNSPLHF. CDR3 coding DNA: TGTGCCAGCAGCTTAGGGCAAGCAGGGGGCACCTCCTATAATTCACCCCTCCACTTT.

The J gene is TRBJ2-1, the V gene TRBV5-1; D is unclear. The V end was cut by 3 bases, the J end by 2 bases, with 9 bases between. The CDR3 extends over 14 amino acids. Germline assignment: CDR1 SGHRS and CDR2 YFSETQ. The CDR3 here is CASSSSDTYNEQFF. Written as DNA, the CDR3 is TGCGCCAGCAGCTCCTCAGATACCTACAATGAGCAGTTCTTC.

The sample holds a few counts of this clone. Other DNA sequences in the same sample also yield this CDR3. The J gene is TRBJ1-2, the V gene TRBV30; 8 nucleotides match TRBD1. V shed 1 base and J 7 bases; nucleotides not matched to a gene: 2. Germline V gene data show CDR1 as GTSNPN and CDR2 as SVGIG (reference sequence). CDR3 length: 12 amino acids. The CDR3 spells CAWSGTGGGYTF. For the CDR3, the DNA is TGTGCCTGGAGTGGCACAGGGGGTGGCTACACCTTC.

V usage is TRBV5-1 and J usage is TRBJ1-1, with D maybe TRBD1 (6 bases). CDR1 SGHRS and CDR2 YFSETQ come from the germline V gene. The V gene lost 7 bases and the J gene lost 0 bases, with 16 bases spanning the gap. This CDR3 comprises 15 residues. CDR3 nucleotide sequence: TGCGCCAGCCGAAGACAGGCGACAATGAACACTGAAGCTTTCTTT. Residues: CASRRQATMNTEAFF.

The rearrangement uses TRBV10-3 and TRBJ2-7, with D possibly matching TRBD1 (5 bases). From germline, CDR1 is ENHRY and CDR2 SYGVKD. This CDR3 has 11 amino acids. V lost 8 bases and J lost 4, with 9 bases in between. The CDR3 DNA reads TGTGCCATCGGGGCATTATACGAGCAGTACTTC. This codes for CAIGALYEQYF.

This clone appeared once. CDR3 protein: CAVGGGNQPQHF. The DNA of the CDR3 is TGTGCAGTCGGGGGGGGCAATCAGCCCCAGCATTTT. V and J are TRBV6-5 and TRBJ1-5; tentative D call: TRBD1 (5 bases). CDR3 size: 12 residues. The germline V gene has CDR1 MNHEY and CDR2 SVGAGI.

The chain has TRBV9 and TRBJ2-3; no definite D call. Germline V gene lookup returns CDR1 SGDLS and CDR2 YYNGEE. The V end was cut by 4 bases, the J end by 2 bases, with 14 bases between. The CDR3 is made up of 15 amino acids. The CDR3: CASSKLLGHTDTQYF. DNA of the CDR3: TGTGCCAGCAGCAAGTTATTAGGGCACACAGATACGCAGTATTTT.

This sequence joins TRBV21-1 and TRBJ1-1; TRBD1 is the table's D call and was not checked against the DNA. TRBV21-1 represents a pseudogene. This CDR3 has 20 residues. The CDR3 DNA reads TGTGCCAGAGCGGGACCTCCCAAACGACAGGGGCACCACATGAACACTGAAGCTTTCTTT. This sequence encodes CARAGPPKRQGHHMNTEAFF.

This sequence joins TRBV10-2 and TRBJ1-5; TRBD1 agrees at 7 bases. V was clipped by 4 bases and J by 7 bases; unmatched bases: 10. This CDR3 is 15 amino acids long. Germline V gene sequence: CDR1 WSHSY, CDR2 SAAADI. This CDR3 is CASSVTTGAKQPQHF. CDR3 nucleotide sequence: TGCGCCAGCAGTGTGACTACAGGGGCCAAGCAGCCCCAGCATTTT.

The gene calls are TRBV6-1 and TRBJ1-4, with TRBD1 as a possible D gene (6 bases). Germline V gene lookup returns CDR1 MNHNS and CDR2 SASEGT. The V gene lost 7 bases and the J gene lost 4 bases, with 16 bases spanning the gap. This CDR3 region has 15 residues. CDR3 DNA: TGTGCCAGCACCTCCCTGGGGGCGCTTAATGAAAAACTGTTTTTT. Translating it yields CASTSLGALNEKLFF.

On this clone itself: A single base separates this from a much larger clone, so it may be a read error. The CDR3 is CAGRADWTGPEAFF. DNA for the CDR3: TGTGCCGGCAGGGCCGACTGGACAGGGCCTGAAGCTTTCTTT. This chain joins TRBV7-9 and TRBJ1-1, with TRBD1 identical over 8 bases. Germline V gene sequence: CDR1 SEHNR, CDR2 FQNEAQ (reference sequence). The CDR3 covers 14 residues.

The CDR3 region has the DNA TGCAGCGTTGGGTCTAGCGGGAGGTCCGCGAAACTTGAGGATGAGCAGTTCTTC. Its protein product is CSVGSSGRSAKLEDEQFF. The gene calls are TRBV29-1 and TRBJ2-1, with TRBD2 matching over 11 bases. The V and J ends lost 4 bases and 8 bases, in that order; junction bases with no gene match: 19. There are 18 residues in the CDR3. CDR1 is SQVTM and CDR2 is ANQGSEA in the germline V gene.

This rearrangement joins TRBV19 to TRBJ1-2; D not certain. Germline V gene lookup returns CDR1 LNHDA and CDR2 SQIVND (reference sequence). V lost 0 bases and J lost 1, with 6 bases in between. CDR3 size: 14 residues. CDR3 sequence reads: CASSIDTGNYGYTF. The DNA for the CDR3 is TGTGCCAGTAGTATAGATACCGGTAACTATGGCTACACCTTC.

This clone came up a few times. This CDR3 is CASPGAGNTEAFF. The CDR3 DNA is TGTGCCAGCCCCGGGGCAGGGAACACTGAAGCTTTCTTT. The chain uses TRBV28 and TRBJ1-1; possible D gene TRBD1, 5 bases. This CDR3 spans 13 amino acids. From germline, CDR1 is MDHEN and CDR2 SYDVKM. V was clipped by 8 bases and J by 1 base, with 11 bases between them.

Comments on this clone: Other DNA sequences in this specimen translate into the identical CDR3. The V gene is TRBV5-6, the J gene TRBJ2-2; D remains unclear. V gave up 1 base and J gave up 6 bases, with 4 bases separating them. Looked up from germline, CDR1 is SGHDT and CDR2 is YYEEEE. The CDR3 has 12 amino acids. The CDR3 region has the DNA TGTGCCAGCAGCTTGACAGCCGGGGAGCTGTTTTTT. Protein sequence: CASSLTAGELFF.

This clone was detected only once. V gene TRBV4-1 combines with J gene TRBJ1-5; D is possibly TRBD1 (5 bases). The CDR3 runs to 16 residues. V lost 1 base and J lost 0, with 10 bases in between. Germline V lookup: CDR1 MGHRA, CDR2 YSYEKL. The CDR3 nucleotides read TGCGCCAGCAGCCAAGGGGGACCCAATAGCAATCAGCCCCAGCATTTT. Its protein is CASSQGGPNSNQPQHF.

This chain uses TRBV2 with TRBJ1-2; D is uncertain. Germline-derived CDR1 and CDR2 are SNHLY and FYNNEI. Trimming cost V 7 bases and J 4 bases, with 13 bases left between them. CDR3 length: 13 residues. CDR3 coding DNA: TGTGCCAGCACCGAGGACCTGGCCTATGGCTACACCTTC. Protein product: CASTEDLAYGYTF.

This clone was counted only a few times. The V call is TRBV18, the J call TRBJ2-7; a weak D match, TRBD2 (6 bases). The CDR3 covers 15 residues. Germline CDR1 reads KGHSH; CDR2 reads LQKENI. V was clipped by 3 bases and J by 0 bases, with 12 bases between them. This CDR3 reads CASSPLGGDSYEQYF. The CDR3 DNA follows: TGTGCCAGCTCACCTCTCGGCGGGGACTCCTACGAGCAGTACTTC. Full variable domain (missing parts from reference TRBV18 and TRBJ2-7): NAGVMQNPRHLVRRRGQEARLRCSPMKGHSHVYWYRQLPEEGLKFMVYLQKENIIDESGMPKERFSAEFPKEGPSILRIQQVVRGDSAAYFCASSPLGGDSYEQYFGPGTRLTVT.

The rearrangement links TRBV10-1 to TRBJ2-3; no clear D. Trimming left V 3 bases short and J 6 bases short, with 10 bases between. Germline V CDR1 and CDR2: WNHNN, SYGVQD (reference sequence). This CDR3 has 13 amino acids. CDR3 protein: CASSEGLGDTQYF. CDR3 coding DNA: TGCGCCAGCAGTGAAGGTTTAGGGGATACGCAGTATTTT.